This passage covers 11 T cell receptor beta chains from one sample sequenced in a study of T cell responses to AZD1222 COVID-19 vaccine. The repertoire was sequenced with immunoSEQ multiplex PCR; TCRdb's copy has only in-frame clones and lacks some. This table has about 200,000 clones, 80% to 95% appearing once. This sample comprised peripheral blood, obtained on day 0 of AZD1222 vaccination. Source of these receptors: an adult in good health.

The rearrangement links TRBV19 to TRBJ1-5; 7 positions agree with TRBD1. This CDR3 contains 17 residues. The germline gives CDR1 LNHDA, CDR2 SQIVND (reference sequence). J was trimmed by 6 bases and V by 1 base; bases with no gene match: 12. In DNA, the CDR3 is TGTGCCAGTAGTATAGGGTGGAGCAGGGGGAAGACTCAGCCCCAGCATTTT. Amino acids: CASSIGWSRGKTQPQHF.

The chain links TRBV3-1 (or the pseudogene TRBV3-2) to TRBJ2-2; 8 bases align to TRBD1. This CDR3 is 16 amino acids long. Germline trimming cut 0 bases from V and 4 bases from J; bases unmatched to any gene: 4. Germline values: CDR1 LGHDT, CDR2 YNNKEL (reference sequence). The CDR3 DNA reads as TGTGCCAGCAGCCAAGAATGGACAGGGACCACCGGGGAGCTGTTTTTT. Translated, it gives CASSQEWTGTTGELFF.

The rearrangement links TRBV5-4 to TRBJ2-2; D is perhaps TRBD2 (6 bases). This CDR3 is built from 15 residues. Trimming removed 4 bases from V and 8 bases from J, with 18 bases in between. Germline V gene lookup returns CDR1 SGHNT and CDR2 YYREEE (reference sequence). CDR3 sequence: CASSLAKAGGGELFF. CDR3 nucleotide sequence: TGTGCCAGCAGCCTGGCTAAGGCCGGAGGGGGGGAGCTGTTTTTT. The full variable domain, in which reference TRBV5-4 and TRBJ2-2 provide the parts outside the CDR3, is ETGVTQSPTHLIKTRGQQVTLRCSSQSGHNTVSWYQQALGQGPQFIFQYYREEENGRGNFPPRFSGLQFPNYSSELNVNALELDDSALYLCASSLAKAGGGELFFGEGSRLTVL.

The V and J genes are TRBV11-2 and TRBJ1-4, with D tentatively TRBD1 (5 bases). The V end lost 0 bases, the J end lost 5 bases, and 10 bases lay between the germline ends. The CDR3 runs to 15 residues. Germline V gene lookup returns CDR1 SGHAT and CDR2 FQNNGV. The DNA for the CDR3 is TGTGCCAGCAGCTTAGAGACAGCATACAATGAAAAACTGTTTTTT. This codes for CASSLETAYNEKLFF.

The V gene is TRBV3-1 (or the pseudogene TRBV3-2), the J gene TRBJ1-2; 8 bases align to TRBD1. Germline CDR1 and CDR2: LGHDT and YNNKEL (reference sequence). Germline trimming cut 3 bases from V and 5 bases from J; bases unmatched to any gene: 5. The CDR3 extends over 14 amino acids. The DNA of the CDR3 is TGTGCCAGCAGCCATATAGACAGGGGTTATGGCTACACCTTC. Its translation: CASSHIDRGYGYTF.

This chain connects TRBV18 to TRBJ2-2; D is possibly TRBD1 or TRBD2 (5 bases each). Germline V gives CDR1 KGHSH, CDR2 LQKENI. The germline V and J ends were trimmed by 2 bases and 0 bases, with 10 bases remaining between them. The CDR3 contains 16 residues. The CDR3 DNA sequence: TGTGCCAGCTCACCAAATGGGGGTTCGAACACCGGGGAGCTGTTTTTT. Encoded protein: CASSPNGGSNTGELFF.

The chain recombines TRBV28 with TRBJ2-5; 7 nucleotides line up with TRBD1. In germline, CDR1 is MDHEN, CDR2 SYDVKM. The CDR3 is 15 residues long. Trimming at V came to 6 bases and at J to 0 bases, leaving 7 bases not matched to a gene. DNA for the CDR3: TGTGCCAGCAGGACGACAGGGATGTACCAAGAGACCCAGTACTTC. This sequence encodes CASRTTGMYQETQYF.

In its sample, this clone was seen once. The chain uses TRBV19 and TRBJ1-1; D is undetermined. The CDR3 length is 13 residues. In germline, CDR1 is LNHDA, CDR2 SQIVND (reference sequence). Trimming shortened V by 9 bases and J by 6 bases, and 17 bases separated the two germline ends. The CDR3 is CASRRTPSPEAFF. The CDR3 DNA reads as TGTGCCAGCCGCAGGACCCCCTCGCCTGAAGCTTTCTTT.

This clone was seen a single time. The chain employs TRBV19 and TRBJ2-3; D is unclear. Germline V gene data show CDR1 as LNHDA and CDR2 as SQIVND (reference sequence). The V end lost 3 bases, the J end lost 5 bases, and 12 bases lay between the germline ends. The CDR3 runs to 14 residues. The CDR3, as DNA: TGTGCCAGTAGTATGGGTCAGCTAGTAGATACGCAGTATTTT. Protein sequence: CASSMGQLVDTQYF.

The CDR3 loop reads CASSYRTGSGANVLTF. The CDR3 bases are TGTGCCAGCAGTTACAGGACAGGGTCTGGGGCCAACGTCCTGACTTTC. The rearrangement joins TRBV6-5 to TRBJ2-6; 8 bases line up with TRBD1. This CDR3 region has 16 residues. V dropped 2 bases and J dropped 1; count of bases not matched to a gene: 1. Per germline, CDR1 MNHEY and CDR2 SVGAGI.

The rearrangement joins TRBV7-8 to TRBJ1-2, with D tentatively TRBD1 (5 bases). V was cut by 1 base and J by 6 bases, with 12 bases left in between. CDR1 is SGHVS, CDR2 FQNEAQ, per germline. There are 14 residues in the CDR3. The CDR3 is CASSLEDIINGYTF. CDR3 bases: TGTGCCAGCAGCTTAGAGGACATCATAAATGGCTACACCTTC.